This TCR beta chain came from a study of T cell clonotyping in hematopoietic cell transplantation. The J segment lost 7 bases and the V segment lost 5 bases, leaving 9 bases of the junction unmatched. Germline V gene data show CDR1 as LNHDA and CDR2 as SQIVND (reference sequence). The CDR3 covers 15 residues. Notes on this clone: Its target is not known.

Findings of the study overall: Higher Inverse Simpson Index values in graft donor and pretransplant recipient predicted broader posttransplant TCR diversity. Pathologically expanded recipient clonotypes increased progressively from day 30 to day 180 as diversity fell.

The method was immunoSEQ multiplex PCR; TCRdb's version includes in-frame clones alone and lacks a portion of them. The sample lists roughly 29,000 clones, about 94% seen once, with about 11% in the top ten. The chain links TRBV19 to TRBJ1-5; 9 bases fit TRBD1. The input for sequencing was PBMCs, taken 100 days after allogeneic stem cell transplant. The TCR comes from a female patient aged 45-60 years who had an allogeneic stem cell transplant from a related donor, so the T cells may come from the graft donor. Some clones in this sample may be carry-over from other donors' samples. The CDR3 sequence: CASSPGRTGEQPQHF. The CDR3 nucleotides are TGTGCCAGTAGTCCGGGGAGGACAGGGGAACAGCCCCAGCATTTT.